This T cell receptor beta chain emerged from a study of blood T cell repertoires in COVID-19. Study summary: COVID-19 samples, acute and convalescent, were from the United States, Italy and Spain.

Participants had their cohort set by participant-reported clinical history. V shed 1 base and J shed 2 bases, with 6 bases lying between them. CDR1 and CDR2 from the germline V gene are SGHAT and FQNNGV. The CDR3 loop spans 15 amino acids. This clone was seen a handful of times. TCRdb keeps only in-frame clones here, not all; method: immunoSEQ multiplex PCR. There are approximately 470,000 clones in the sample; 87% occur only once, and approximately 0.7% lies in the top ten. The sequence came from a woman aged 18-35 years who had recovered from COVID-19. The chain couples TRBV11-2 to TRBJ1-6, with D maybe TRBD1 (6 bases). The sample taken for sequencing was PBMCs or T cells enriched from blood (not recorded which). The CDR3 DNA is TGTGCCAGCAGCTTAGGGACAGCCTATAATTCACCCCTCCACTTT. It is translated as CASSLGTAYNSPLHF.